The source of this TCR beta chain is a study of cytomegalovirus exposure and HLA in healthy donors. General study findings and limits: In a later analysis, HLA-associated beta chains showed higher expansion and lower generation probabilities than comparable chains. In vitro testing confirmed a few CMV-associated chains as specific for CMV antigens.

The CDR3 is 13 amino acids. CDR1 and CDR2 (germline): KGHSH, LQKENI. The junction had 5 bases not matched to a gene; V was cut back by 5 bases and J by 6 bases. Points on this clone: What it recognizes is unknown.

PCR involved 60 Vbeta and 13 Jbeta primers. Sequenced by immunoSEQ multiplex PCR; TCRdb stores in-frame clones only, minus some. The data show about 140,000 clones, about three quarters seen once. This clonotype was obtained from a male donor in good health and CMV-seropositive. Sequencing was done on a sample of PBMCs. The chain joins TRBV18 to TRBJ2-3; 7 positions match TRBD1. CDR3 in amino acids: CASSGQGEDTQYF. CDR3 bases: TGTGCCAGCTCAGGTCAGGGGGAGGATACGCAGTATTTT.